Here is one T cell receptor beta chain with its context. Its antigen is still unknown. This sample is part of a study of CD8 T cells in ankylosing spondylitis. Whole-study findings and limits: For ankylosing spondylitis blood, a TCR beta motif of 7 or 8 highly homologous variants appeared characteristic.

J gave up 0 bases and V 5 bases, and 9 bases lay outside the gene matches. The germline gives CDR1 SGHAT, CDR2 FQNNGV. The CDR3 has 16 residues. From the 5' RACE reads, TCRdb called clonotypes with MiXCR, one entry per CDR3 protein. The sample shows fewer than 750,000 distinct CDR3 sequences, around 20% of them seen only once. The sample consisted of blood, either unsorted or a sorted T cell fraction (not recorded which). The chain recombines TRBV11-2 with TRBJ1-1, with 7 bases identical to TRBD1. The clonotype was recovered from a male donor with ankylosing spondylitis. This chain's CDR3 is CASSPGGWGMNTEAFF. The CDR3 bases are TGTGCCAGCAGCCCAGGGGGGTGGGGTATGAACACTGAAGCTTTCTTT. Using reference TRBV11-2 and TRBJ1-1 for the parts outside the CDR3, the full variable domain is EAGVAQSPRYKIIEKRQSVAFWCNPISGHATLYWYQQILGQGPKLLIQFQNNGVVDDSQLPKDRFSAERLKGVDSTLKIQPAKLEDSAVYLCASSPGGWGMNTEAFFGQGTRLTVV.